This is a list of T cell receptor beta chains from one sample in a study of T cells after yellow fever vaccination. TCRdb processed the 5' RACE reads anew with MiXCR; each CDR3 protein has one entry. The sample consists of under 150,000 distinct CDR3 sequences, over 7% of them appearing once. This specimen was CD4+ T cells sorted from PBMCs, taken 5 days after the yellow fever booster vaccination. Source of these receptors: a man aged 30 to 45 who received the YFV17D yellow fever vaccine. CDR3s include the opening cysteine and the closing phenylalanine or tryptophan. D genes are given only for firm matches. Rows may omit the clone size; those that give it use once, few, many or a size class.

D	V	J	size	DNA	CDR3
-	TRBV7-3	TRBJ2-3	few	TGTGCCAGCAGCTTCTTGGGGGGTGAGGATACGCAGTATTTT	CASSFLGGEDTQYF
TRBD1	TRBV25-1	TRBJ2-2	few	TGTGCCAGCAGCGTGGGGGACAGGGTGACCGGGGAGCTGTTTTTT	CASSVGDRVTGELFF
TRBD2	TRBV5-1	TRBJ2-1	many	TGCGCCAGCAGCCTCGCGGGAGGGCCCGGAAATGAGCAGTTCTTC	CASSLAGGPGNEQFF
-	TRBV2	TRBJ2-1	-	TGTGCCAGCAGCAATGAGCTCTCGACTAGTTTGAAGCAGTTCTTC	CASSNELSTSLKQFF
-	TRBV5-4	TRBJ2-4	few	TGTGCCAGCAGCCGCCGGGACATGGTAGCCAAAAACATTCAGTACTTC	CASSRRDMVAKNIQYF
TRBD2	TRBV20-1	TRBJ2-3	many	TGCAGTGCCCAGACTAGCGGGAGTGGCTATACGCAGTATTTT	CSAQTSGSGYTQYF
-	TRBV7-6	TRBJ1-2	many	TGTGCCAGCAGCGCTACTAATGGGGGCGCAAACTATGGCTACACCTTC	CASSATNGGANYGYTF
TRBD2	TRBV29-1	TRBJ2-7	many	TGCAGCGTTGGGGCGGGAGGACTATACGAGCAGTACTTC	CSVGAGGLYEQYF
-	TRBV20-1	TRBJ2-5	many	TGCAGTGCCCCAGAGAGCCAAGAGACCCAGTACTTC	CSAPESQETQYF
-	TRBV5-4	TRBJ2-2	-	TGTGCCAGCAGCCCGAGCGGTGGCGGGGAGCTGTTTTTT	CASSPSGGGELFF
-	TRBV28	TRBJ2-7	many	TGTGCCAGCAGAGTGGCGGTATACTCCTACGAGCAGTACTTC	CASRVAVYSYEQYF
-	TRBV5-1	TRBJ2-1	-	TGCGCCAGCAGCCCGGGGGCGAAAGAGGCCTACAATGAGCAGTTCTTC	CASSPGAKEAYNEQFF
-	TRBV29-1	TRBJ2-7	many	TGCAGCGTGGCAGGGGGGGACTACGAGCAGTACTTC	CSVAGGDYEQYF
-	TRBV7-3	TRBJ2-1	many	TGTGCCAGCAGCCCCGGGACGGCCCAAGGGCAGTTCTTC	CASSPGTAQGQFF
-	TRBV6-1	TRBJ2-5	many	TGTGCCACCCAAGACCGGTCCCGCGGAGGGGCCCAGTACTTC	CATQDRSRGGAQYF
TRBD2	TRBV7-2	TRBJ2-1	many	TGTGCCAGCAGCTCATTAGCGGGGTACAATGAGCAGTTCTTC	CASSSLAGYNEQFF
-	TRBV6-5	TRBJ1-3	-	TGTGCCAGCAGTTATCGTTCTCGGGGAAAAGCTGGAAACACCATATATTTT	CASSYRSRGKAGNTIYF
-	TRBV6-5	TRBJ2-7	many	TGTGCCAGCAGTCCAACGGGGGGCCCTAGGGAGCAGTACTTC	CASSPTGGPREQYF
TRBD1	TRBV6-2/TRBV6-3	TRBJ2-4	many	TGTGCCAGCAGTCAAAGCGGACAGGGGATGGCCAAAAACATTCAGTACTTC	CASSQSGQGMAKNIQYF
TRBD2	TRBV7-2	TRBJ2-2	many	TGTGCCAGCAGTTGGACTAGCGGAGCTAACACCGGGGAGCTGTTTTTT	CASSWTSGANTGELFF
-	TRBV20-1	TRBJ1-2	many	TGCAGTGCTAGAGATCCTCTGGGTCGCTATGGCTACACCTTC	CSARDPLGRYGYTF
-	TRBV20-1	TRBJ2-1	many	TGCAGTGCTAGAAAGACCGGGATTATTTACAATGAGCAGTTCTTC	CSARKTGIIYNEQFF
TRBD2	TRBV12-3/TRBV12-4	TRBJ2-1	many	TGTGCCAGCAGTTCTTACAGCACAGCGGGAGTACATGAGCAGTTCTTC	CASSSYSTAGVHEQFF
-	TRBV4-2	TRBJ2-2	many	TGTGCCAGCAGCCAAGAAGGGGGGTTTGCTGCCGGGGAGCTGTTTTTT	CASSQEGGFAAGELFF
-	TRBV5-6	TRBJ1-4	many	TGTGCCAGCAGCTTTCGAAGGGAAAAACTGTTTTTT	CASSFRREKLFF
-	TRBV12-3/TRBV12-4	TRBJ2-5	many	TGTGCCAGCAGTATGAATAGTGGCCCCCAAGAGACCCAGTACTTC	CASSMNSGPQETQYF
TRBD2	TRBV19	TRBJ2-1	many	TGTGCCAGTAGTAGGGGACTAGCGGGAGACAATGAGCAGTTCTTC	CASSRGLAGDNEQFF
TRBD2	TRBV4-3	TRBJ2-3	many	TGCGCCAGCAGCCAAGCCTCCGCAGCGGGAGGTTTTGCAGATACGCAGTATTTT	CASSQASAAGGFADTQYF
-	TRBV10-3	TRBJ1-1	many	TGTGCCATCAGTCGGGCTGGTCGGGACACTGAAGCTTTCTTT	CAISRAGRDTEAFF
-	TRBV27	TRBJ1-5	many	TGTGCCAGCAGTGCGGGGGCGGGGGTCAATCAGCCCCAGCATTTT	CASSAGAGVNQPQHF
-	TRBV11-2	TRBJ2-7	many	TGTGCCAGCAGCTTAGGGATTAATTCCGAGCAGTACTTC	CASSLGINSEQYF